The text below deals with one T cell receptor (beta chain). The clone's antigen remains unknown. There are no base qualities to consult, and no much larger clone falls within one base. The source of the sample is a study of cytomegalovirus exposure and HLA in healthy donors (dated by TCRdb to 2016 to 2017). Notes on the research overall: An earlier analysis of 587 of the donors reported 276 Gb of sequence data and roughly 120 million unique TCR beta sequences obtained from around 170 million T cells. Besides the first cohort of 550 to 750 subjects, a separate validation cohort made up of 90 to 150 different subjects was used. The later analysis used no new phenotypic data to find candidate immune exposures, relying instead on TCR beta sequences and their occurrence across donors. Typing coverage differed by locus: A, B, C, DRB1 and DQB1 were typed in roughly 620-630 donors, DQA1 in roughly 500, DPA1 in around 610, and DPB1 in approximately 450. HLA typing included class I and class II loci at four-digit resolution. High-throughput TCR immunosequencing, statistical association of individual TCRs with disease status, and machine learning were combined to predict cytomegalovirus infection status. The genetic ancestry cluster associated with self-reported Caucasian donors included over 65% of the approximately 400 genotyped donors. Five DR-DQ haplotypes were treated as single units for association and clustering because of strong linkage in the cohort. In a later genetic analysis, genome-wide SNP genotypes for about 65% of the 666 donors were used, and that subset was treated as a discovery cohort. An earlier analysis of 500 to 750 of the donors applied high-throughput TCR beta sequencing to assess whether each TCR beta V gene segment acted as functional or pseudogenic. The aim of the study was to test whether cataloging public T cell receptors could identify signatures of past pathogen exposure. Every repertoire in the discovery cohort had been generated on one and the same sequencing platform. The study profiled the T cell repertoires of under 850 subjects by immunosequencing and related them to cytomegalovirus serostatus. Donor age, sex, ethnicity and CMV serostatus were compiled alongside the repertoire data. An early release covering over 500 HLA-typed donors comprised 300 to 350 gigabases of sequencing data and tens of millions of unique TCR sequences. On average, 235,054 unique TCR beta nucleotide sequences were sequenced per donor among 398 genotyped donors of the cohort, with approximately 18% of those sequences being non-productive. A later analysis re-analyzed previously published TCR beta repertoires from roughly 600 donors and added high-resolution HLA genotyping to study TCR occurrence patterns. Findings and caveats that apply to the study as a whole: A further reported finding was that TCR beta sequences accurately predicted the HLA-A and HLA-B alleles for most subjects in the first cohort. The study gave a list of about 170 TCR beta chains associated with cytomegalovirus. A later genetic analysis reported fewer N-insertions in productive TCRs among donors in an Asian-associated ancestry cluster than the roughly 650-donor mean. Compared with equally common non-associated chains, HLA-associated TCR beta chains in a later analysis were more clonally expanded and had lower generation probabilities. In a later analysis, the rate of TCR association differed among HLA loci, with DRB1 alleles having the most associated TCRs and HLA-C alleles having the fewest. Presence/absence analyses assumed roughly uniform sequencing depth across donors, an assumption that may not hold. For the cohort, immune exposure information was limited to CMV serostatus. The authors suggested that the approach could potentially be extended to other disease states and immunological phenotypes. Because counts were too low, seventeen rarely observed V segments, including chromosome 9 orphons, were left out of the earlier analysis of about 500 of the donors. In an earlier analysis of 587 of the donors, most TCR beta V segments appeared in productive rearrangements about 90% or about 30% of the time, broadly matching IMGT annotations. A few of the identified cytomegalovirus-associated TCR beta chains were confirmed in vitro to be specific for cytomegalovirus antigens. The cohort was sequenced for TCR beta chains only, and without alpha or paired-chain data the features that could be detected were limited. According to a later analysis, most CMV-associated TCR beta chains appeared to be HLA-restricted, and the HLA associations seemed to be driven largely by CMV exposure. HLA typing was unavailable for some donors at each locus, so association tests used only the typed subset. When HLA alleles, especially DR and DQ, strongly co-occurred, attributing TCR associations to individual alleles was difficult. A later genetic analysis associated a missense DCLRE1C variant with V-gene and J-gene trimming of TCR beta chains, and an independent cohort replicated the association. Specific HLA alleles were associated with 18,000 or so TCR beta sequences at a false discovery rate of 0.05 in a later analysis. The classifier was reported to diagnose cytomegalovirus status with high specificity and sensitivity in both the original and validation cohorts. Linkage disequilibrium might explain the correlated functional status among segregating V segments, but an unknown experimental factor could not be excluded. Most TCR sequences were seen in very few donors, while some public TCRs were found in many individuals. According to a later analysis, parvovirus B19, influenza, CMV and Epstein-Barr virus appeared linked to several top co-occurrence clusters. A cluster of highly shared sequence variants was judged likely to represent a technical artifact of the sequencing pipeline. Some IMGT-functional V segments, including TRBV6-2 and TRBV6-3, could not be told apart with the 87-base-pair reads, so those segments were excluded.

In total, fewer than 750 healthy bone marrow donors made up the cohort. At the time of sampling, all cohort members were nominally healthy, though unrecorded immune exposures were likely present. The donor was CMV seronegative and belonged to the group of 352 seronegative cohort members. A peripheral blood sample was collected from each donor, and TCR beta sequencing was performed on peripheral blood mononuclear cells. Genomic DNA extraction from the blood cell samples was performed with the Qiagen DNeasy Blood Extraction Kit. The germline V gene (reference sequence) gives CDR1 as LNHDA and CDR2 as SQIVND. V drops 7 bases and J drops 2 bases, leaving 11 bases in between. Taken from cysteine to phenylalanine, the CDR3 has 13 residues. The only DNA kept is the CDR3, 39 bases in frame from the first base. Receptor libraries were prepared by the immunoSEQ multiplex PCR assay. A mixture of 60 forward primers for TCR Vbeta segments and 13 reverse primers for TCR Jbeta segments was used in the multiplex PCR. A multiplex PCR assay on genomic DNA amplified the CDR3 region of rearranged TCR beta genes. The Illumina HiSeq System was used to sequence the amplified TCR beta libraries as 87-base-pair reads. As for how the authors treated the data: Across the 700 or so repertoires, a later analysis counted roughly 77 million unique TCR beta chains, around 11 million of which were shared by at least two donors. Raw reads were error-corrected and collapsed into unique sequences with a nearest-neighbor algorithm that merged closely related sequences to remove PCR and sequencing errors. Alignment of CDR3 sequences to IMGT reference sequences was used to assign V, D and J gene segments. For a sequence to be retained, a match of at least six nucleotides to both a V gene segment and a J gene segment was required. Rearrangements were called productive when the CDR3 lacked stop codons and stayed in frame with V and J; all others were non-productive. Following IMGT convention, CDR3 was defined as the stretch from the second conserved V-encoded cysteine to the conserved J-encoded phenylalanine. Sequences without an unambiguous match to a single V gene segment were excluded from the earlier analysis of over 500 of the donors. In an earlier analysis of 587 of the donors, a V segment was called functional when productive rearrangements were above 56.7%, and segregating when the standard deviation between donors exceeded 5%. A statistical classification framework was developed to diagnose cytomegalovirus status using the catalog of TCR beta chain sequences. V and J gene assignment, in a later analysis, came from comparing TCR nucleotide sequences with IMGT/GENE-DB human TR gene sequences. The TCRdist pipeline was used in a later analysis to assign CDR3 sequences and most-parsimonious VDJ recombination scenarios. In a later analysis, each TCR beta chain was defined by its CDR3 amino acid sequence together with its V-gene family, and reads lacking a unique V-gene family were excluded. In a later analysis, nearly 600 highly shared, low-generation-probability nucleotide sequences were removed to address suspected cross-contamination and a sequencing artifact. In a later analysis, a clonal expansion index was calculated for each public chain from normalized within-repertoire ranks of inferred template counts. A later analysis computed generation probabilities with a VDJ recombination model fitted to out-of-frame rearrangements, and checked the results against IGoR. Hypergeometric tests were used in a later analysis to score TCR-TCR, TCR-HLA and TCR-CMV co-occurrence, with a repertoire-size bias correction applied to the TCR pairs. False discovery rates were estimated in a later analysis by permuting HLA or CMV assignments 20 times. In a later analysis, co-occurring TCRs were grouped using DBSCAN, and TCRdist sequence similarity was added for clustering within HLA-allele-positive subsets. Repertoires with fewer than 30,000 or more than 120,000 public chains were left out of co-occurrence clustering, as were four to six repertoires with anomalous nucleotide sharing. TCRdb's version of the immuneACCESS table is confined to in-frame rearrangements and falls short of the full clone set. An unresolved V gene accounts for under half of the shortfall where checked; the remainder is of unknown origin. That table supplies the V and J calls and clone size; D and trimming were determined from the DNA. The sample records 90,000 to 120,000 clones, approximately 76% of which are singletons. The ten largest make up about 2% of the sample.

The chain is assembled from TRBV19 and TRBJ1-2; the D gene is perhaps TRBD1, from 6 matching bases. The clonotype originates from a young man in good health and CMV-seronegative. The sequencing input was PBMCs. The bases are TGTGCCAGTAACCAGGGGTCCAACTATGGCTACACCTTC. Translated, it gives CASNQGSNYGYTF.